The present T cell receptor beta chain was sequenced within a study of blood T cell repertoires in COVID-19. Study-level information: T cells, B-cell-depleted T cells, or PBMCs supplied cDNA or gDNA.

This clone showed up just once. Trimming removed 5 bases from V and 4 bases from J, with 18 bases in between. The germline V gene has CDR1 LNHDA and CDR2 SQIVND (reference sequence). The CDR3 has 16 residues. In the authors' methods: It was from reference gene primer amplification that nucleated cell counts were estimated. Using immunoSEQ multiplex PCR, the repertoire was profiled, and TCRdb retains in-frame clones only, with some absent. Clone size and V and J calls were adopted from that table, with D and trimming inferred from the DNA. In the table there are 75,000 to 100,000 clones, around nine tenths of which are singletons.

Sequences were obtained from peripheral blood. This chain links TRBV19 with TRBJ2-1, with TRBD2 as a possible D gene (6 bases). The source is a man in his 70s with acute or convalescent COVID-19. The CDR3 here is CASSLTSKGPYNEQFF. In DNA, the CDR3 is TGTGCCAGTAGTCTGACTAGTAAGGGCCCTTACAATGAGCAGTTCTTC. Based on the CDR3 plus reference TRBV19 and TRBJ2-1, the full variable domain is DGGITQSPKYLFRKEGQNVTLSCEQNLNHDAMYWYRQDPGQGLRLIYYSQIVNDFQKGDIAEGYSVSREKKESFPLTVTSAQKNPTAFYLCASSLTSKGPYNEQFFGPGTRLTVL.